Presented here are 15 T cell receptor beta chains from one specimen sequenced in a study of CD8 T cells in Susac syndrome (dated by TCRdb to the late 2010s). Preparation of the library involved the immunoSEQ multiplex PCR assay. RNA was extracted using the RNeasy kit, and about 0.45 to 1 ug of the RNA was reverse transcribed with random hexamers. The public sequencing data were trimmed at Q25 with fastp and processed into clonotypes with MiXCR by TCRdb, which kept only in-frame beta chains. Each CDR3 protein gets just one entry, which takes the most common genes and DNA from the rows behind it. A total of hundreds of thousands of distinct CDR3 sequences appear in this sample, just over 90% of them only once. Around 0.072% of the sample is in the top ten clones. The sequencing sample was made of CD4+ T cells from PBMCs. The receptors were sampled from a human donor with multiple sclerosis.

The rearrangement uses TRBV7-2 and TRBJ1-2; weak D call: TRBD1 (5 bases). Trimming stripped 5 bases from V and 0 bases from J, with 19 bases between. Per germline, CDR1 SGHTA and CDR2 FQGNSA. The CDR3 length is 17 residues. CDR3 sequence reads: CASSSRQRFVANYGYTF. In nucleotides, the CDR3 is TGTGCCAGCAGCAGCCGACAGAGGTTCGTGGCTAACTATGGCTACACCTTC.

The rearrangement links TRBV6-1 to TRBJ1-6; a possible D gene is TRBD1 (6 bases). Germline V gene sequence: CDR1 MNHNS, CDR2 SASEGT. This CDR3 is 16 amino acids long. Trimming removed 5 bases at V and 7 bases at J, with 18 bases between. CDR3 DNA sequence: TGTGCCAGCAGTAAGAGCTACCGGGACACAAATTCACCCCTCCACTTT. This encodes CASSKSYRDTNSPLHF.

The rearrangement links TRBV13 to TRBJ2-5; D may be TRBD2 (5 bases). The closer fit of TRBJ2-3 to the DNA end suggests the J call may be wrong. Germline values: CDR1 PRHDT, CDR2 FYEKMQ (reference sequence). CDR3 length: 11 residues. The DNA for the CDR3 is TGTGCCAGCAGCTTCCGGGAAACGCAGTATTTT. It translates to CASSFRETQYF.

The chain carries TRBV12-3 or TRBV12-4 and TRBJ1-1, with 9 positions matching TRBD1. The V and J ends lost 0 bases and 4 bases, in that order; junction bases with no gene match: 6. CDR3 length: 16 amino acids. The CDR3 nucleotides read TGTGCCAGCAGTTTAGCTTTCTGGGACAGGGTCACTGAAGCTTTCTTT. Protein: CASSLAFWDRVTEAFF.

Here the CDR3 reads CASRETGSYEQYF. In DNA form, the CDR3 reads TGTGCCAGCAGAGAGACAGGTTCCTACGAGCAGTACTTC. The chain couples TRBV12-3 or TRBV12-4 to TRBJ2-7; possible D gene TRBD1, 6 bases. The CDR3 consists of 13 residues. Trimming took 6 bases from V and 1 from J, leaving 10 bases between them.

This rearrangement joins TRBV12-3 or TRBV12-4 to TRBJ2-5; tentative D call: TRBD2 (6 bases). This CDR3 is built from 15 residues. V lost 8 bases and J lost 5, with 21 bases in between. The CDR3, as DNA: TGTGCCAGCTCCTTTGACCAGGACTACCGGGAGACCCAGTACTTC. This translates into CASSFDQDYRETQYF.

This chain connects TRBV5-6 to TRBJ2-2, with 8 bases identical to TRBD1. The CDR3 contains 15 residues. Trimming removed 2 bases from V and 6 bases from J; junction bases left unmatched: 6. CDR1 and CDR2 (germline): SGHDT, YYEEEE. Here the CDR3 reads CASSFGTGDPGELFF. CDR3 nucleotides: TGTGCCAGCAGCTTCGGGACAGGAGATCCCGGGGAGCTGTTTTTT.

The J gene is TRBJ2-3, the V gene TRBV11-2, with a tentative D call TRBD1 (5 bases). Looked up from germline, CDR1 is SGHAT and CDR2 is FQNNGV. The length of the CDR3 is 13 residues. Trimming took 5 bases from V and 10 from J, leaving 16 bases between them. CDR3 region: CASSTGGQGAQYF. Here the CDR3 DNA reads TGTGCCAGCAGCACAGGCGGTCAAGGGGCGCAGTATTTT.

This clonotype appeared a few times. The gene calls are TRBV6-2 or TRBV6-3 and TRBJ2-3; D call uncertain. There are 14 residues in the CDR3. The V gene's germline CDR1 is MNHEY and CDR2 SVGEGT. The V end lost 4 bases, the J end lost 0 bases, and 8 bases lay between the germline ends. The CDR3 region has the DNA TGTGCCAGCAGTTCCCCCAGCAGCACAGATACGCAGTATTTT. Its translation: CASSSPSSTDTQYF.

The chain couples TRBV12-5 to TRBJ2-7, with 7 bases aligning to TRBD1. V was clipped by 4 bases and J by 5 bases; unmatched bases: 8. The CDR3 spans 14 residues. Germline values: CDR1 LGHNT, CDR2 FRNRAP. CDR3 region: CASGSDDRVNEQYF. In DNA form, the CDR3 reads TGTGCTAGTGGTTCGGACGACAGGGTCAACGAGCAGTACTTC.

V is TRBV20-1 and J is TRBJ1-6; maybe TRBD1 (5 bases). Germline loops: CDR1 DFQATT, CDR2 SNEGSKA (reference sequence). CDR3 size: 17 residues. V lost 0 bases to trimming and J lost 5 bases, with 17 bases between them. DNA of the CDR3: TGCAGTGCTAGAGACCCCGCGGGAGGGACCGATAATTCACCCCTCCACTTT. Encoded protein: CSARDPAGGTDNSPLHF.

The chain links TRBV20-1 to TRBJ2-1; D remains unclear. CDR1 DFQATT and CDR2 SNEGSKA come from the germline V gene (reference sequence). Trimming stripped 4 bases from V and 3 bases from J, with 19 bases between. The CDR3 consists of 16 residues. CDR3 coding DNA: TGCAGTGCTACCGTGCAGTCTTTGCCTTACTACAATGAGCAGTTCTTC. Its protein is CSATVQSLPYYNEQFF.

The V and J genes are TRBV4-1 and TRBJ2-2; 8 bases fit TRBD2. The germline V gene has CDR1 MGHRA and CDR2 YSYEKL. V lost 3 bases to trimming and J lost 1 base; unmatched junction nucleotides: 4. The CDR3 runs to 16 residues. CDR3 DNA: TGCGCCAGCAGCCACCCGCTAGCGGGGAACACCGGGGAGCTGTTTTTT. Protein: CASSHPLAGNTGELFF.

CDR3 sequence (DNA): TGTGCCAGCAGGGTCACTGAAGCTTTCTTT. Translation gives CASRVTEAFF. The chain employs TRBV7-2 and TRBJ1-1; D is unresolved. Germline CDR1 reads SGHTA; CDR2 reads FQGNSA. Trimming stripped 6 bases from V and 4 bases from J, with 3 bases between. The CDR3 extends over 10 amino acids.

The CDR3 bases are TGTGCCAGCAGCCCAGATGGTAGGGGGTGGAAGACCCAGTACTTC. Encoded protein: CASSPDGRGWKTQYF. This sequence joins TRBV3-1 and TRBJ2-5, with D tentatively TRBD1 (6 bases). Trimming took 4 bases from V and 6 from J, leaving 18 bases between them. CDR1 is LGHDT and CDR2 is YNNKEL in the germline V gene (reference sequence). The CDR3 covers 15 residues.